This record looks at one T cell receptor beta chain sequence and its context. Its antigen is as yet unknown. This entry is derived from a study of shared clonotypes between healthy human individuals. Notes on the study in general: Sharing across four donors was seen in approximately 5.2% of naive CD4 clonotypes. Clonotypes which were not shared had lower generation probabilities than clonotypes that all four donors shared.

It was CD45RO-negative cells, positively selected for CCR7, that made up naive CD8 cells, with terminally differentiated effector memory CD45RA+ cells excluded. Donors were Caucasian adults residing in Nashville, Tennessee, USA. Clones were read by immunoSEQ multiplex PCR, and TCRdb kept only the in-frame ones, dropping some. The data show fewer than 800,000 clones, with about 92% seen just once and about a quarter held by the top ten. The germline V gene encodes CDR1 LNHDA and CDR2 SQIVND (reference sequence). V lost 6 bases to trimming and J lost 6 bases, with 22 bases between them. The CDR3 is made up of 16 amino acids.

The source is a man under 40 in good health. The rearrangement uses TRBV19 and TRBJ2-3; D is possibly TRBD2 (5 bases). Sequenced sample: naive CD8+ T cells sorted from blood. The CDR3 DNA follows: TGTGCCAGTAGCCGCTCCGGTGTGCCACCGGGGGATACGCAGTATTTT. Translation gives CASSRSGVPPGDTQYF.